These 9 T cell receptor beta chains originate from one sample sequenced in a study of T cell repertoires in cytomegalovirus infection. TCRdb re-analysed the reads in MiXCR, keeping a single row per CDR3 protein. Here the sample spans fewer than 250,000 distinct CDR3 sequences, roughly an eighth being singletons. Sequencing was performed on PBMCs. These TCRs come from a human donor in good health (CMV status not recorded). Some clones in this sample may be carry-over from other donors' samples.

This rearrangement joins TRBV29-1 to TRBJ1-1; D gene unclear. This CDR3 comprises 13 residues. V shed 6 bases and J shed 1 base, with 12 bases lying between them. The germline V gene has CDR1 SQVTM and CDR2 ANQGSEA. CDR3 DNA sequence: TGCAGCGTATTCCCCGGTCCGAACACTGAAGCTTTCTTT. It encodes CSVFPGPNTEAFF.

This clonotype has at least ten counts. The chain recombines TRBV7-2 with TRBJ2-5; possibly TRBD1 for D (5 bases). The CDR3 is made up of 15 amino acids. Germline V gene lookup returns CDR1 SGHTA and CDR2 FQGNSA. Trimming took 8 bases from V and 2 from J, leaving 18 bases between them. The CDR3 DNA reads as TGTGCCAGCGGAGACAGCATCTCTTTTCAAGAGACCCAGTACTTC. This gives the protein CASGDSISFQETQYF.

The sample holds a few counts of this clonotype. This chain connects TRBV28 to TRBJ2-7, with 7 bases that match TRBD1. This CDR3 comprises 14 residues. V gave up 2 bases and J gave up 2 bases; unmatched junction bases: 3. CDR1 and CDR2 from the germline V gene are MDHEN and SYDVKM. The CDR3 nucleotides are TGTGCCAGCAGTTTACTGACAGGGACCTACGAGCAGTACTTC. Translated, it gives CASSLLTGTYEQYF.

The V and J genes are TRBV6-2 or TRBV6-3 and TRBJ1-1; D might be TRBD1 (6 bases). Germline values: CDR1 MNHEY, CDR2 SVGEGT. V was shortened by 5 bases and J by 4 bases, with 17 bases between the two germline ends. The CDR3 runs 15 residues. The CDR3 DNA is TGTGCCAGCAGTCCTAGACGGGGGCCGGGCACTGAAGCTTTCTTT. This encodes CASSPRRGPGTEAFF.

This clonotype occurred many times. J is TRBJ2-7 and V is TRBV9; D remains ambiguous. The V end lost 0 bases, the J end lost 0 bases, and 10 bases lay between the germline ends. Per germline, CDR1 SGDLS and CDR2 YYNGEE. The CDR3 consists of 15 residues. The CDR3 loop is CASSVDEWSSYEQYF. The CDR3 bases are TGTGCCAGCAGCGTAGACGAGTGGAGCTCCTACGAGCAGTACTTC.

The V call is TRBV5-5, the J call TRBJ2-5; D may be TRBD2 (5 bases). V was clipped by 1 base and J by 2 bases, with 12 bases between them. Germline V gene lookup returns CDR1 SGHKS and CDR2 YYEKEE (reference sequence). The CDR3 contains 15 residues. For the CDR3, the DNA is TGTGCCAGCAGCTTGAAGGGCGGGCCACAAGAGACCCAGTACTTC. This translates into CASSLKGGPQETQYF.

Many counts were recorded for this clonotype. This rearrangement joins TRBV7-3 to TRBJ1-2, with 7 bases identical to TRBD1. This CDR3 region has 15 residues. J lost 1 base, V lost 3 bases, and 5 bases had no gene match. Germline lookup yields CDR1 SGHTA and CDR2 FQGTGA. CDR3 protein: CASSLTGPGNYGYTF. The CDR3 region has the DNA TGTGCCAGCAGCTTGACAGGGCCGGGTAACTATGGCTACACCTTC.

In its sample, this clonotype was seen a few times. The chain links TRBV11-3 to TRBJ2-2; 7 positions match TRBD2. The CDR3 has 15 amino acids. Trimming at V came to 6 bases and at J to 3 bases, leaving 7 bases not matched to a gene. In germline, CDR1 is SGHNT, CDR2 YENEEA. The CDR3 spells CASSLTSLHTGELFF. The CDR3 bases are TGTGCCAGCAGTCTGACTAGCCTACACACCGGGGAGCTGTTTTTT.

There are many counts of this clonotype. The genes are TRBV7-2 and TRBJ1-6; a possible D gene is TRBD1 (6 bases). The V and J ends lost 5 bases and 0 bases respectively, with 26 bases between them. Germline CDR1 is SGHTA and CDR2 is FQGNSA. The CDR3 is 21 residues long. The CDR3 loop is CASSPAGRGGRKNSYNSPLHF. CDR3 DNA sequence: TGTGCCAGCAGCCCCGCCGGGAGGGGGGGCCGAAAAAACTCCTATAATTCACCCCTCCACTTT.